The clone carrying this TCR beta chain was counted at least ten times. Its antigen remains unidentified. The entry originates in a study of blood T cells in healthy people across ages. Broader study findings: Per million T cells, TCR beta diversity dropped about linearly as age rose.

A second PCR of about 7 to 12 cycles used a sample-barcoded 5' primer and a J-beta primer mix. Each CDR3 protein is one row after TCRdb ran MiXCR on the 5' RACE reads. Of approximately 810,000 distinct CDR3 sequences in the sample, under 30% were seen once. The CDR3 contains 13 residues. After removal of 2 bases from V and 7 bases from J, the junction contained 3 bases not matched to a gene. CDR1 and CDR2 (germline): MNHNY, SVGAGI (reference sequence). The TCR originated in an elderly woman in good health. The specimen was blood. This chain connects TRBV6-6 to TRBJ2-7; 9 bases align to TRBD1. This chain's CDR3 is CASSYLGTGEQYF. The CDR3 DNA sequence: TGTGCCAGCAGTTACCTCGGGACAGGGGAGCAGTACTTC.